A selection of T cell receptor beta chains follows, all from one sample in a study of cytomegalovirus exposure and HLA in healthy donors. Data came from immunoSEQ multiplex PCR; TCRdb stores just in-frame clones and leaves some out. The profile shows around 150,000 clones, approximately 85% of them singletons. The sample comprised PBMCs. These receptor sequences come from a man aged 18-30 years in good health and CMV-seropositive. CDR3s include the opening cysteine and the closing phenylalanine or tryptophan. The order of the fields is clone size, V gene, J gene, D gene, CDR3 protein, CDR3 DNA. A D gene is named only where the DNA matches it firmly. Clone size appears in some rows only: once, few, many, or a class for an expanded clone.

.,TRBV7-8,TRBJ1-3,.,CASAARGRDTIYF,TGTGCCAGCGCCGCCAGGGGCAGGGACACCATATATTTT
.,TRBV4-3,TRBJ1-1,.,CASSQDYGGGDTEAFF,TGCGCCAGCAGCCAAGATTATGGGGGAGGGGACACTGAAGCTTTCTTT
once,TRBV15,TRBJ1-5,.,CATSREQDNQPQHF,TGTGCCACCAGCAGAGAACAGGACAATCAGCCCCAGCATTTT
.,TRBV19,TRBJ2-3,TRBD2,CASSRTSGGALDTQYF,TGTGCCAGTAGTAGAACTAGCGGGGGGGCCCTAGATACGCAGTATTTT
.,TRBV18,TRBJ1-4,.,CASSPQGFNEKLFF,TGTGCCAGCTCACCACAGGGGTTTAATGAAAAACTGTTTTTT
.,TRBV7-3,TRBJ1-6,TRBD1,CASSMQGVDSPLHF,TGTGCCAGCAGCATGCAGGGGGTGGATTCACCCCTCCACTTT
.,TRBV10-1,TRBJ2-3,TRBD1,CASSGQGVVDTQYF,TGCGCCAGCAGCGGACAGGGGGTAGTGGATACGCAGTATTTT
.,TRBV19,TRBJ1-2,.,CASSPRRDYGYTF,TGTGCCAGTAGCCCTAGGAGGGACTATGGCTACACCTTC
.,TRBV12-5,TRBJ2-3,.,CAGGLARGASTDTQYF,TGTGCTGGTGGTTTGGCCCGGGGGGCAAGCACAGATACGCAGTATTTT
once,TRBV5-1,TRBJ2-1,.,CATKLIIDYNEQFF,TGCGCCACCAAGCTTATAATCGACTACAATGAGCAGTTCTTC
.,TRBV6-1,TRBJ2-2,TRBD1,CASLDRVTGELFF,TGTGCCAGCCTTGACAGGGTGACCGGGGAGCTGTTTTTT
.,TRBV29-1,TRBJ2-5,TRBD1,CSVERTGEGETQYF,TGCAGCGTTGAACGGACAGGGGAAGGAGAGACCCAGTACTTC
.,TRBV11-2,TRBJ1-6,TRBD1,CASSPTGQGNSPLHF,TGTGCCAGCAGCCCAACGGGACAGGGAAATTCACCCCTCCACTTT
.,TRBV11-3,TRBJ1-1,TRBD1,CASSRQGDTEAFF,TGTGCCAGCAGTCGACAGGGGGACACTGAAGCTTTCTTT
.,TRBV30,TRBJ1-1,.,CAYRRGVEAFF,TGTGCCTACCGCAGGGGTGTTGAAGCTTTCTTT
.,TRBV2,TRBJ2-2,TRBD2,CASRDLAGGITGELFF,TGTGCCAGCAGGGATCTAGCGGGGGGAATCACCGGGGAGCTGTTTTTT
.,TRBV5-5,TRBJ1-2,.,CASSFKQQNYGYTF,TGTGCCAGCAGCTTTAAACAACAAAACTATGGCTACACCTTC
.,TRBV7-2,TRBJ2-1,TRBD2,CASSLSGASGYNEQFF,TGTGCCAGCAGCCTGTCTGGGGCTAGCGGATACAATGAGCAGTTCTTC
.,TRBV6-6,TRBJ1-3,TRBD1,CATRQGSGNTIYF,TGTGCCACCAGACAGGGCTCTGGAAACACCATATATTTT
few,TRBV4-3,TRBJ2-1,.,CASSQELVAGVEQFF,TGCGCCAGCAGCCAAGAATTAGTCGCGGGCGTTGAGCAGTTCTTC
few,TRBV4-1,TRBJ1-4,.,CASSQDPGEGEKLFF,TGCGCCAGCAGCCAAGACCCAGGGGAAGGTGAAAAACTGTTTTTT
.,TRBV5-1,TRBJ1-3,TRBD1,CASSLEGAGGNTIYF,TGCGCCAGCAGCTTGGAGGGGGCGGGCGGAAACACCATATATTTT
.,TRBV7-2,TRBJ2-7,.,CASSFGTVVYEQYF,TGTGCCAGCAGCTTTGGCACAGTCGTCTACGAGCAGTACTTC
few,TRBV7-9,TRBJ1-4,.,CASSTDRATNEKLFF,TGTGCCAGCAGCACGGACAGAGCAACTAATGAAAAACTGTTTTTT
once,TRBV25-1,TRBJ1-2,TRBD1,CASRKTGGYYGYTF,TGTGCCAGCAGGAAGACAGGGGGCTACTATGGCTACACCTTC
.,TRBV4-1,TRBJ2-1,.,CASSQPGGRYNEQFF,TGCGCCAGCAGCCAACCCGGGGGGCGCTACAATGAGCAGTTCTTC
.,TRBV5-6,TRBJ2-3,.,CASSLAGDTQYF,TGTGCCAGCAGCTTGGCGGGAGATACGCAGTATTTT
.,TRBV5-1,TRBJ2-3,TRBD2,CASSSGLAGGSTDTQYF,TGCGCCAGCAGCTCCGGACTAGCGGGGGGTAGCACAGATACGCAGTATTTT
.,TRBV6-5,TRBJ2-7,.,CASSYGARPSEQYF,TGTGCCAGCAGTTACGGGGCCAGGCCCTCCGAGCAGTACTTC
.,TRBV5-4,TRBJ1-2,TRBD1,CASSWGQPTYGYTF,TGTGCCAGCAGCTGGGGACAGCCGACCTATGGCTACACCTTC
.,TRBV5-1,TRBJ1-1,TRBD1,CASSEDRANTEAFF,TGCGCCAGCAGCGAGGACAGGGCGAACACTGAAGCTTTCTTT
.,TRBV6-5,TRBJ1-1,.,CASSYSSSGNTEAFF,TGTGCCAGCAGTTACTCGTCTTCAGGGAACACTGAAGCTTTCTTT
.,TRBV5-1,TRBJ1-2,.,CASSRDGSDYGYTF,TGCGCCAGCAGCAGGGACGGGAGCGACTATGGCTACACCTTC